The T cell receptor beta chain described here comes from a study of blood T cell repertoires in COVID-19. Study-level background: T cells, B-cell-depleted T cells, or PBMCs supplied cDNA or gDNA.

As handled by the study authors: Reference gene primer amplification gave estimated nucleated cell counts. TCRdb's copy holds only in-frame clones and misses some; the assay was immunoSEQ multiplex PCR. That table supplies the V and J calls and clone size; D and trimming were determined from the DNA. Altogether a few hundred thousand clones are present, 82% being singletons, with the ten largest covering 3% to 4%. The CDR3 covers 13 residues. The V and J ends lost 3 bases and 5 bases respectively, with 8 bases between them. This chain connects TRBV12-3 or TRBV12-4 to TRBJ1-5; D gene uncertain. This TCR derives from a woman of 80 years or more with acute or convalescent COVID-19. Input material: peripheral blood. The DNA for the CDR3 is TGTGCCAGCAGTTTGACGAGGGATCAGCCCCAGCATTTT. This translates into CASSLTRDQPQHF.